This TCR beta chain was documented in a study of PD-1 blockade in mismatch repair-deficient tumors. The wider study: Enrolled about 2012-2017, patients had progressing, pretreated mismatch repair-deficient cancers of 11 to 13 types.

TCRdb's table, derived via immunoSEQ multiplex PCR, lists solely in-frame clones and lacks some. The data hold approximately 120,000 clones, with about 88% observed a single time. Germline V lookup: CDR1 SGHVS, CDR2 FQNEAQ. The CDR3 totals 12 residues. Trimming removed 2 bases at V and 6 bases at J, with 8 bases between. This TCR was sampled from an adult with mismatch repair-deficient cancer. This rearrangement joins TRBV7-8 to TRBJ2-7; D not certain. The specimen comprised peripheral blood, sampled 44 weeks after starting pembrolizumab. This chain's CDR3 is CASSLNGIEQYF. CDR3 bases: TGTGCCAGCAGCTTAAATGGGATCGAGCAGTACTTC.